The 12 T cell receptor beta chains given below trace back to one sample, sequenced in a study of identical twins. TCRdb recomputed calls from the 5' RACE reads with MiXCR, one row per CDR3 protein. The table has 420,000 or so distinct CDR3 sequences, about a fifth seen once. Specimen: naive T cells sorted from blood. Receptors originate from a man aged 50 to 60 in good health.

In its sample, this clonotype was seen a few times. This chain joins TRBV6-5 and TRBJ2-5; 10 bases are shared with TRBD1. V lost 0 bases to trimming and J lost 5 bases; unmatched junction nucleotides: 6. CDR3 length: 16 amino acids. Germline V lookup: CDR1 MNHEY, CDR2 SVGAGI. This CDR3 is CASSYSPTGGWETQYF. The CDR3 DNA reads as TGTGCCAGCAGTTACTCGCCGACAGGGGGCTGGGAGACCCAGTACTTC.

This clonotype appeared a few times. The chain carries TRBV7-2 and TRBJ2-3; tentative D call: TRBD1 (7 bases). The V and J ends lost 5 bases and 2 bases respectively, with 17 bases between them. The CDR3 has 16 residues. Per germline, CDR1 SGHTA and CDR2 FQGNSA. CDR3 in DNA: TGTGCCAGCAGCGGTGTCAGGGGGGTCAACACAGATACGCAGTATTTT. Translating gives CASSGVRGVNTDTQYF. The full variable domain, its missing parts supplied by reference TRBV7-2 and TRBJ2-3, is GAGVSQSPSNKVTEKGKDVELRCDPISGHTALYWYRQSLGQGLEFLIYFQGNSAPDKSGLPSDRFSAERTGGSVSTLTIQRTQQEDSAVYLCASSGVRGVNTDTQYFGPGTRLTVL.

In this sample, this clonotype turned up many times. The V gene is TRBV5-1, the J gene TRBJ2-3; 7 bases agree with TRBD2. The CDR3 is 13 residues long. Trimming removed 5 bases from V and 3 bases from J; junction bases left unmatched: 3. CDR1 and CDR2 (germline): SGHRS, YFSETQ. As DNA, the CDR3 is TGCGCCAGCAGATCCGGGGGGACAGATACGCAGTATTTT. Translation gives CASRSGGTDTQYF.

This clonotype was recorded many times. The chain employs TRBV27 and TRBJ2-3, with 12 nucleotides matching TRBD2. V lost 5 bases to trimming and J lost 6 bases; unmatched junction nucleotides: 12. Germline CDR1 is MNHEY and CDR2 is SMNVEV (reference sequence). CDR3 length: 17 amino acids. The CDR3 is CASSQPLAGGTGDTQYF. The CDR3 coding sequence is TGTGCCAGCAGTCAACCACTAGCGGGGGGTACAGGGGATACGCAGTATTTT.

The chain combines TRBV2 with TRBJ2-5; D possibly matches TRBD1 or TRBD2 (6 bases each). Germline assignment: CDR1 SNHLY and CDR2 FYNNEI. This CDR3 is 15 amino acids long. The germline V and J ends were trimmed by 4 bases and 6 bases, with 18 bases remaining between them. The CDR3 loop reads CASSGLRGGQKTQYF. CDR3 bases: TGTGCCAGCAGTGGACTCAGGGGAGGACAAAAGACCCAGTACTTC.

This clonotype turned up a few times. V is TRBV7-6 and J is TRBJ2-1, with D possibly being TRBD1 (6 bases). Per the germline V gene, CDR1 is SGHVS and CDR2 is FNYEAQ. V was trimmed by 0 bases and J by 7 bases, leaving 10 bases between them. The CDR3 is 14 residues long. CDR3 DNA sequence: TGTGCCAGCAGCTTAGCTGTGGGGACAAATGAGCAGTTCTTC. Translated: CASSLAVGTNEQFF.

There are a few counts of this clonotype. The chain links TRBV20-1 to TRBJ2-3; 11 bases are shared with TRBD1. CDR1 DFQATT and CDR2 SNEGSKA come from the germline V gene (reference sequence). Trimming removed 6 bases from V and 5 bases from J; junction bases left unmatched: 7. There are 14 residues in the CDR3. This CDR3 is CSAAGTGGVDTQYF. The CDR3 bases are TGCAGTGCCGCGGGGACAGGGGGTGTAGATACGCAGTATTTT.

This clonotype was picked up many times. The genes are TRBV20-1 and TRBJ1-2, with TRBD1 matching 12 bases. The V gene end was trimmed by 5 bases and the J gene end by 4 bases; junction bases not matched to a gene: 8. The length of the CDR3 is 15 residues. Looked up from germline, CDR1 is DFQATT and CDR2 is SNEGSKA (reference sequence). The DNA for the CDR3 is TGCAGTGCTCCCGGGACAGGGGGCGCAGGCTATGGCTACACCTTC. Its translation: CSAPGTGGAGYGYTF.

This chain links TRBV7-9 with TRBJ2-1; 10 bases align to TRBD2. J gave up 8 bases and V 5 bases, and 6 bases lay outside the gene matches. CDR3 length: 14 amino acids. Germline V gives CDR1 SEHNR, CDR2 FQNEAQ (reference sequence). The CDR3 DNA reads as TGTGCCAGCAGCCCTCTGACTAGCGGGCATGAGCAGTTCTTC. Translated, it gives CASSPLTSGHEQFF.

This clonotype has a count of ten or more. V is TRBV7-9 and J is TRBJ2-4; 8 bases fit TRBD1. The CDR3 spans 15 residues. V lost 5 bases, J lost 0 bases, and 3 bases stayed unmatched. Germline lookup yields CDR1 SEHNR and CDR2 FQNEAQ (reference sequence). The CDR3 DNA sequence: TGTGCCAGCAGCCCCAGGGGGCGAGCCAAAAACATTCAGTACTTC. Residues: CASSPRGRAKNIQYF. Full variable domain (missing parts from reference TRBV7-9 and TRBJ2-4): DTGVSQNPRHKITKRGQNVTFRCDPISEHNRLYWYRQTLGQGPEFLTYFQNEAQLEKSRLLSDRFSAERPKGSFSTLEIQRTEQGDSAMYLCASSPRGRAKNIQYFGAGTRLSVL.

A word on this clonotype: This sequence may be a read error, since a much larger clone differs from it by one base. The J gene is TRBJ2-3, the V gene TRBV14; D is ambiguous. Germline V gene sequence: CDR1 SGHDN, CDR2 FVKESK. The CDR3 extends over 13 amino acids. CDR3 protein: CGSSQEYTDTQYF. DNA for the CDR3: TGTGGCAGCAGCCAGGAATACACAGATACGCAGTATTTT. Filled out from reference TRBV14 and TRBJ2-3, the complete variable domain reads EAGVTQFPSHSVIEKGQTVTLRCDPISGHDNLYWYRRVMGKEIKFLLHFVKESKQDESGMPNNRFLAERTGGTYSTLKVQPAELEDSGVYFCGSSQEYTDTQYFGPGTRLTVL.

The chain has TRBV6-1 and TRBJ1-4, with a possible D match to TRBD1 (6 bases). Trimming removed 5 bases from V and 5 bases from J, with 12 bases in between. The CDR3 extends over 14 amino acids. The V gene's germline CDR1 is MNHNS and CDR2 SASEGT. CDR3 residues: CASSTGTLNEKLFF. The CDR3 DNA follows: TGTGCCAGCAGTACCGGGACACTCAATGAAAAACTGTTTTTT.